The 8 T cell receptor beta chains given below trace back to one sample, sequenced in a study of T cell responses to AZD1222 COVID-19 vaccine (dated by TCRdb to the early 2020s). To prepare the library, the immunoSEQ multiplex PCR assay was applied. Entries here come from immuneACCESS through TCRdb and include only in-frame sequences with V and J called. Some clones fail to appear in such tables; in the studies checked, an unresolved V gene covers under half of the shortfall, and the cause of the remainder is unknown. The sample table lists around 100,000 clones, 70% to 90% of them with a count of one. The ten largest clones add up to about 2.5% of the sample. In the paper's terms, the time point label means: about 28 days (+/-7) after the second vaccine dose. This specimen was peripheral blood, taken 28 days after the second AZD1222 dose. These receptors came from an adult who received the AZD1222 COVID-19 vaccine.

The chain recombines TRBV6-1 with TRBJ1-3; D is undetermined. The CDR3 is 16 amino acids. The germline gives CDR1 MNHNS, CDR2 SASEGT. V lost 1 base, J lost 0 bases, and 10 bases lay in between. The CDR3: CASSEVGGDSGNTIYF. The CDR3 coding sequence is TGTGCCAGCAGTGAAGTGGGCGGGGACTCTGGAAACACCATATATTTT.

CDR3 nucleotides: TGCGCCAGCAGCCAAGAAGACAGGGGCAATCAGCCCCAGCATTTT. Translation gives CASSQEDRGNQPQHF. The rearrangement links TRBV4-1 to TRBJ1-5; 7 bases match TRBD1. The length of the CDR3 is 15 residues. V was clipped by 0 bases and J by 2 bases; unmatched bases: 1. Germline V lookup: CDR1 MGHRA, CDR2 YSYEKL.

The chain links TRBV11-2 to TRBJ1-2; a weak D match, TRBD1 (6 bases). Germline lookup yields CDR1 SGHAT and CDR2 FQNNGV. This CDR3 has 15 amino acids. V lost 6 bases and J lost 5, with 19 bases in between. DNA for the CDR3: TGTGCCAGCAGACAGGGCCCAGTCAACCCTTATGGCTACACCTTC. Its protein product is CASRQGPVNPYGYTF.

The chain recombines TRBV19 with TRBJ1-5; the D gene is possibly TRBD1 (5 bases). The germline V and J ends were trimmed by 7 bases and 0 bases, with 13 bases remaining between them. Germline V gene sequence: CDR1 LNHDA, CDR2 SQIVND (reference sequence). The CDR3 length is 15 residues. CDR3 region: CASTLGDYSNQPQHF. The DNA for the CDR3 is TGTGCCAGTACCTTGGGGGACTATAGCAATCAGCCCCAGCATTTT.

The V and J genes are TRBV3-1 (or the pseudogene TRBV3-2) and TRBJ1-3; D possibly corresponds to TRBD1 (6 bases). The germline CDR1 and CDR2 sequences are LGHDT and YNNKEL (reference sequence). The CDR3 spans 18 residues. V lost 0 bases and J 4 bases, leaving 19 bases between the germline ends. Written as DNA, the CDR3 is TGTGCCAGCAGCCAAGACTCCCTAAACAGGGCAGTAGGAAACACCATATATTTT. Its protein is CASSQDSLNRAVGNTIYF.

This clone showed up just a few times. The chain has TRBV3-1 (or the pseudogene TRBV3-2) and TRBJ2-2; 7 bases match TRBD1. Germline V gene data show CDR1 as LGHDT and CDR2 as YNNKEL (reference sequence). There are 14 residues in the CDR3. The J segment lost 5 bases and the V segment lost 3 bases, leaving 3 bases of the junction unmatched. The CDR3 region is CASSHPTGTGELFF. The DNA for the CDR3 is TGTGCCAGCAGCCACCCGACAGGGACCGGGGAGCTGTTTTTT.

The V and J genes are TRBV21-1 and TRBJ2-7; the D call of TRBD1 is as the table states it, not checked on the DNA. TRBV21-1 is termed a pseudogene. This CDR3 has 17 residues. CDR3 coding DNA: TGTGCCAGCAGCAAAGTAGGTGGTCGGACAGCGGCCTACGAGCAGTACTTC. It specifies CASSKVGGRTAAYEQYF.

The chain uses TRBV27 and TRBJ2-3, with unresolved D. This CDR3 spans 14 amino acids. Trimming stripped 7 bases from V and 1 base from J, with 12 bases between. The V gene's germline CDR1 is MNHEY and CDR2 SMNVEV (reference sequence). CDR3 amino acids: CASTFRLRTDTQYF. Written as DNA, the CDR3 is TGTGCCAGCACCTTCAGGCTCCGCACAGATACGCAGTATTTT.